The source of this T cell receptor (beta chain) is a study of Graves' ophthalmopathy and Graves' hyperthyroidism. Study as a whole: Sampling took place at initial diagnosis, with peripheral blood obtained before any treatment.

The CDR3 sequence is 13 residues long. V lost 4 bases and J lost 5, with 8 bases in between. Germline V CDR1 and CDR2: SGHTA, FQGTGA. Moderate-to-severe activity, CAS at least 3, NOSPECS at least 4 and duration under 3 months characterized donors with ophthalmopathy. Each diagnosis was determined on the basis of clinical symptoms, serum thyroxine, TRAb, thyroid ultrasound and orbital computed tomography. The PBMC fraction was derived from 9.5 to 10 ml of fresh peripheral blood. Amplification targeted the TCR beta CDR3 regions, with RNA transcripts as the source material. RT-PCR with HTBI primers came first, then second-round multiplex PCR. MiXCR, applied by TCRdb to the multiplex PCR reads, yields one record per CDR3 protein. This sample has 300,000 or so distinct CDR3 sequences, with 15% to 20% found just once.

This sequence joins TRBV7-3 and TRBJ2-2; the D gene could be TRBD1 or TRBD2 (5 bases each). The receptor was derived from an adult man with Graves' ophthalmopathy. Material: peripheral blood. CDR3 nucleotides: TGTGCCAGCAGCTACGAGGGGACCGGGGAGCTGTTTTTT. This sequence encodes CASSYEGTGELFF.